Here is one TCR beta chain with its context. Its antigen is not identified. This CDR3 is also generated by other DNA sequences in the sample. Germline V gene sequence: CDR1 MNHEY, CDR2 SVGAGI. The trim removed 2 bases at V and 2 bases at J, leaving 3 bases unmatched. The CDR3 consists of 14 residues. This sample stems from a study of shared clonotypes between healthy human individuals. Sequencing used immunoSEQ multiplex PCR; TCRdb keeps in-frame clones, though not all of them. The sample has under 1,100,000 clones; around 74% are singletons. Study-wide findings and caveats: Non-shared clonotypes displayed generation probabilities falling below those of clonotypes present in all four donors. Expectations were that clonotype sharing among donors would be affected by sequencing depth. Clonotype sharing across several donors was observed for 4% to 6.5% of naive CD4 clonotypes.

The clonotype was recovered from a man between 18 and 35 years old in good health. The chain uses TRBV6-5 and TRBJ2-7, with 7 bases aligning to TRBD1. Sequenced: memory CD4+ T cells sorted from blood. As to subset: CD45RA-negative fraction. CDR3 residues: CASSYGQGAYEQYF. The CDR3, as DNA: TGTGCCAGCAGTTACGGGCAGGGGGCCTACGAGCAGTACTTC.